Listed here are 10 T cell receptor beta chains from one sample, sequenced in a study of technical replicates of blood from a handful of donors. The table came from immunoSEQ multiplex PCR; TCRdb's copy has only in-frame clones and leaves some out. The sample includes around 61,000 clones, approximately 86% of them seen just once. Sequencing input: PBMCs. These receptors came from a human donor in good health. Some clones in this sample may be carry-over from other donors' samples.

V usage is TRBV7-9 and J usage is TRBJ2-3; TRBD2 matches at 12 bases. Germline-derived CDR1 and CDR2 are SEHNR and FQNEAQ (reference sequence). This CDR3 has 17 amino acids. Trimming took 4 bases from V and 7 from J; bases not matched to a gene: 12. The CDR3 DNA sequence: TGTGCCAGCAGCTCCGGGACTAGCGGGTTGGGTGTGAATACGCAGTATTTT. The encoded protein is CASSSGTSGLGVNTQYF.

The CDR3 nucleotides read TGTGCCAGCAGTAAGGGGGCCAACTATGGCTACACCTTC. Protein sequence: CASSKGANYGYTF. This rearrangement joins TRBV25-1 to TRBJ1-2, with 7 bases aligning to TRBD1. CDR1 and CDR2 from the germline V gene are MGHDK and SYGVNS. The J segment lost 2 bases and the V segment lost 5 bases, leaving 2 bases of the junction unmatched. There are 13 residues in the CDR3.

The rearrangement joins TRBV4-3 to TRBJ1-2; 8 bases line up with TRBD1. Losses at the gene ends were 1 base for V and 1 base for J; bases not matched to a gene: 5. Per germline, CDR1 LGHNA and CDR2 YSLEER. This CDR3 contains 16 residues. Here the CDR3 reads CASSQGTGQGNYGYTF. The CDR3 region has the DNA TGCGCCAGCAGCCAAGGGACCGGACAGGGTAACTATGGCTACACCTTC.

The chain links TRBV9 to TRBJ2-1; 7 positions match TRBD2. The V segment lost 3 bases and the J segment 4 bases; nucleotides outside the gene matches: 7. The CDR3 length is 15 residues. Germline V gene lookup returns CDR1 SGDLS and CDR2 YYNGEE. The DNA for the CDR3 is TGTGCCAGCAGCGCGAGCGGGGACGGTTACAATGAGCAGTTCTTC. Amino acids: CASSASGDGYNEQFF.

The chain combines TRBV6-5 with TRBJ2-1, with TRBD2 matching 9 bases. Germline lookup yields CDR1 MNHEY and CDR2 SVGAGI. Trimming removed 8 bases from V and 13 bases from J; junction bases left unmatched: 9. The CDR3 spans 12 residues. Written as DNA, the CDR3 is TGTGCCAGCCGCCTTCGACTAGCGGACCAGTTCTTC. Amino acids: CASRLRLADQFF.

The CDR3 DNA is TGTGCCAGCACCCGCAGGCAAGGCAACACTGAAGCTTTCTTT. It translates to CASTRRQGNTEAFF. This chain uses TRBV5-4 with TRBJ1-1; D unclear. CDR3 length: 14 residues. Germline CDR1 reads SGHNT; CDR2 reads YYREEE (reference sequence). Trimming removed 6 bases from V and 2 bases from J, with 14 bases in between.

The chain recombines TRBV5-1 with TRBJ1-2; 7 bases map to TRBD1. CDR1 SGHRS and CDR2 YFSETQ come from the germline V gene. V lost 5 bases, J lost 5 bases, and 3 bases stayed unmatched. The length of the CDR3 is 12 residues. CDR3 nucleotides: TGCGCCAGCAGTAGGGACAGATATGGCTACACCTTC. Translation: CASSRDRYGYTF.

V is TRBV13 and J is TRBJ2-3, with unresolved D. The V end was cut by 4 bases, the J end by 0 bases, with 8 bases between. This CDR3 is 14 amino acids long. CDR1 and CDR2 from the germline V gene are PRHDT and FYEKMQ (reference sequence). The CDR3 is CASSSTISTDTQYF. CDR3 coding DNA: TGTGCCAGCAGCTCGACAATTAGCACAGATACGCAGTATTTT.

This clone was counted only a few times. This chain links TRBV2 with TRBJ1-1; no firm D call. The CDR3 runs 14 residues. V lost 6 bases and J 1 base, leaving 12 bases between the germline ends. Per germline, CDR1 SNHLY and CDR2 FYNNEI. The CDR3 spells CASRSRGANTEAFF. The CDR3 DNA sequence: TGTGCCAGCAGGTCACGAGGCGCGAACACTGAAGCTTTCTTT. The complete variable domain, with remaining parts taken from reference TRBV2 and TRBJ1-1, reads EPEVTQTPSHQVTQMGQEVILRCVPISNHLYFYWYRQILGQKVEFLVSFYNNEISEKSEIFDDQFSVERPDGSNFTLKIRSTKLEDSAMYFCASRSRGANTEAFFGQGTRLTVV.

This rearrangement joins TRBV29-1 to TRBJ2-7; 10 bases fit TRBD1. With 7 bases clipped from V and 3 bases from J, the junction kept 9 bases outside the gene matches. CDR3 size: 14 residues. Germline V lookup: CDR1 SQVTM, CDR2 ANQGSEA. The CDR3 bases are TGCAGCGCAACCGGGACAGGGGAGTTCTACGAGCAGTACTTC. It codes for CSATGTGEFYEQYF.